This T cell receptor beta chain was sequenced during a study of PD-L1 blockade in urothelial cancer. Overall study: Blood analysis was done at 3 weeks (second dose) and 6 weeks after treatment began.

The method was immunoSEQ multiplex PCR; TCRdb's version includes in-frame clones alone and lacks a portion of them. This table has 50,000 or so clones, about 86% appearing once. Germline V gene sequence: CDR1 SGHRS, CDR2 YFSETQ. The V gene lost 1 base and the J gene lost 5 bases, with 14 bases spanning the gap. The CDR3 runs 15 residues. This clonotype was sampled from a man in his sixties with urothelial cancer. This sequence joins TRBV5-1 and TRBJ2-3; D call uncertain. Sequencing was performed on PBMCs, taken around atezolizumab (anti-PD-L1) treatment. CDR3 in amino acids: CASSLNTGSGDTQYF. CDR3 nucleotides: TGCGCCAGCAGCTTGAACACGGGTTCCGGAGATACGCAGTATTTT.